This T cell receptor (beta chain) was found in a study of beta chain features in type 1 diabetes. Findings and caveats of the study: Shortening that was moderate but significant affected the TCRB CDR3s of Type 1 diabetes patients in all four CD4+ subsets. TCRB rearrangement may or may not be influenced by HLA type; here this remained unresolved.

It was via CD45RO/CCR7/CD25/CD127/CD95/CD27 that CD4+ naive, central memory, regulatory and stem cell-like memory cells were sorted. Isolated RNA was reverse transcribed in full, so expressed TCRB transcripts were sequenced. Libraries were prepared by immunoSEQ multiplex PCR; TCRdb keeps only in-frame clonotypes and omits some of them. The sample lists 600,000 to 700,000 clones, roughly 13% occurring once. The V and J ends lost 7 bases and 6 bases, in that order; junction bases with no gene match: 11. CDR3 length: 15 amino acids. Germline CDR1 reads MNHEY; CDR2 reads SMNVEV (reference sequence). With respect to this clone: Its antigen is still unknown.

The sequenced sample consisted of naive CD4+ T cells from blood. The rearrangement joins TRBV27 to TRBJ2-2; 7 bases are shared with TRBD1. The source of this sequence is a man between 18 and 29 years old with type 1 diabetes. The CDR3 nucleotides are TGTGCCAGCATGGCCCGTACAGGGGTTGCCGGGGAGCTGTTTTTT. Translating it yields CASMARTGVAGELFF.